The rows below give T cell receptor beta chains drawn from one sample of a study of beta chain features in type 1 diabetes. TCRdb keeps only in-frame clones here, not all; method: immunoSEQ multiplex PCR. The data show some 250,000 clones, approximately 11% seen once. Specimen: naive CD4+ T cells from blood. These receptors were obtained from a man aged 25 to 40 with type 1 diabetes. Both conserved end residues are part of each CDR3. D genes are given only for firm matches. Clone sizes are given selectively: once, few, many, or a class where the clone is expanded.

CAWSGGNIQYF TGTGCCTGGAGCGGCGGAAACATTCAGTACTTC few TRBJ2-4 NA TRBV30
CATSRDRPGLAQHF TGTGCCACCAGCAGAGACAGGCCAGGGTTGGCCCAGCATTTT few TRBJ1-5 NA TRBV15
CASRANRGRMNEQFF TGTGCCAGCAGGGCCAACAGGGGGCGGATGAATGAGCAGTTCTTC NA TRBJ2-1 TRBD1 TRBV6-5
CASSELARGTDTQYF TGTGCCAGCAGTGAGCTAGCGAGGGGCACAGATACGCAGTATTTT NA TRBJ2-3 NA TRBV7-3
CASSMSLANYGYTF TGTGCCAGTAGTATGTCCCTCGCTAACTATGGCTACACCTTC NA TRBJ1-2 NA TRBV19
CASSLTPARGNYGYTF TGTGCCAGTAGCCTAACCCCGGCGCGGGGGAACTATGGCTACACCTTC few TRBJ1-2 NA TRBV19
CASSPFVGSGTGELFF TGTGCCAGCAGTCCATTTGTCGGGTCGGGCACCGGGGAGCTGTTTTTT few TRBJ2-2 NA TRBV25-1
CASKPGPNTGELFF TGTGCCAGTAAACCAGGTCCAAACACCGGGGAGCTGTTTTTT few TRBJ2-2 NA TRBV19
CAWSRQGTSYEQYF TGTGCCTGGAGCAGACAGGGGACCTCCTACGAGCAGTACTTC few TRBJ2-7 TRBD1 TRBV30
CASSLYRTTRELFF TGTGCCAGCAGCTTATATCGGACTACTAGGGAGCTGTTTTTT NA TRBJ2-2 NA TRBV7-2
CASSLSGSNQPQHF TGTGCCAGTAGTTTATCGGGGAGCAATCAGCCCCAGCATTTT NA TRBJ1-5 NA TRBV19
CSVYRVGTEAFF TGCAGCGTATACAGGGTCGGGACTGAAGCTTTCTTT few TRBJ1-1 NA TRBV29-1
CASSERVSGANVLTF TGTGCCAGCAGTGAACGGGTCTCTGGGGCCAACGTCCTGACTTTC NA TRBJ2-6 NA TRBV2
CASSEGALRRGYTF TGTGCCAGCAGTGAGGGGGCCTTACGGAGAGGCTACACCTTC NA TRBJ1-2 NA TRBV6-1
CASSIRQGGSYNEQFF TGCGCCAGCAGCATCCGACAGGGCGGCTCCTACAATGAGCAGTTCTTC NA TRBJ2-1 TRBD1 TRBV5-1
CATETGTYEQYF TGTGCCACTGAAACAGGGACCTACGAGCAGTACTTC NA TRBJ2-7 NA TRBV6-1
CASSLGRVNTGELFF TGTGCCAGCAGCTTAGGGCGGGTGAACACCGGGGAGCTGTTTTTT few TRBJ2-2 NA TRBV7-2
CAWSVRYGGRTEAFF TGTGCCTGGAGTGTAAGGTATGGGGGGAGGACTGAAGCTTTCTTT few TRBJ1-1 NA TRBV30
CASRGDNYEQYF TGCGCCAGCAGAGGGGACAACTACGAGCAGTACTTC NA TRBJ2-7 NA TRBV5-1
CASSARGLAGGRGDTQYF TGTGCCAGCAGCGCCAGGGGACTAGCGGGGGGGCGTGGAGATACGCAGTATTTT NA TRBJ2-3 TRBD2 TRBV9
CASSTQGGVGELFF TGTGCCAGCAGTACACAGGGGGGGGTCGGGGAGCTGTTTTTT NA TRBJ2-2 NA TRBV2
CASSGGETDTQYF TGCGCCAGCAGCGGCGGGGAGACAGATACGCAGTATTTT few TRBJ2-3 NA TRBV4-3
CASSPGDSNYGYTF TGTGCCAGCAGTCCCGGGGACAGTAACTATGGCTACACCTTC NA TRBJ1-2 TRBD1 TRBV28
CASSVGAGRAYEQYF TGTGCCAGCAGCGTAGGGGCGGGACGGGCTTACGAGCAGTACTTC NA TRBJ2-7 NA TRBV9
CASSLTRAETQYF TGCGCCAGCAGCTTGACCAGGGCGGAGACCCAGTACTTC NA TRBJ2-5 NA TRBV5-1
CASSLDRGRNSPLHF TGTGCCAGCAGCTTAGACAGGGGGCGTAATTCACCCCTCCACTTT NA TRBJ1-6 TRBD1 TRBV7-2
CASSLPVGSGTTYGYTF TGTGCCAGCAGCTTACCGGTCGGGAGCGGGACAACCTATGGCTACACCTTC NA TRBJ1-2 NA TRBV7-2
CSVDRGVAGETQYF TGCAGCGTGGACAGGGGAGTTGCAGGAGAGACCCAGTACTTC few TRBJ2-5 TRBD1 TRBV29-1
CSVVSDRMCSPLHF TGCAGCGTAGTTTCGGACAGGATGTGTTCACCCCTCCACTTT few TRBJ1-6 TRBD1 TRBV29-1
CASSPQGQPNTGELFF TGTGCCAGCAGCCCCCAGGGACAGCCGAACACCGGGGAGCTGTTTTTT few TRBJ2-2 TRBD1 TRBV28
CASIQGNNSPLHF TGTGCCAGCATTCAGGGGAATAATTCACCCCTCCACTTT few TRBJ1-6 NA TRBV28
CATSRDRGFENEQFF TGTGCCACCAGCAGAGATCGCGGTTTTGAGAATGAGCAGTTCTTC NA TRBJ2-1 NA TRBV15
CASSYSRGGGYEQYF TGTGCCAGCAGTTACTCGAGGGGGGGAGGCTACGAGCAGTACTTC few TRBJ2-7 NA TRBV6-5
CASSMHSLNYGYTF TGTGCCAGTAGTATGCACAGCCTTAACTATGGCTACACCTTC NA TRBJ1-2 NA TRBV19
CASGLAGGLGETQYF TGTGCCAGTGGACTAGCGGGGGGGCTAGGTGAGACCCAGTACTTC few TRBJ2-5 TRBD2 TRBV6-6
CSVSRGINQPQHF TGCAGCGTTAGCAGGGGGATCAATCAGCCCCAGCATTTT NA TRBJ1-5 TRBD1 TRBV29-1
CASSSQGAVGADTQYF TGCGCCAGCAGCTCACAGGGGGCTGTTGGTGCAGATACGCAGTATTTT NA TRBJ2-3 TRBD1 TRBV5-1
CASSLGARTSGFNEQFF TGTGCCAGCAGCTTAGGGGCCCGGACTAGCGGTTTTAATGAGCAGTTCTTC NA TRBJ2-1 TRBD2 TRBV11-2
CASSLASTSGGQETQYF TGTGCCAGCAGCTTAGCGTCGACTAGCGGGGGACAAGAGACCCAGTACTTC few TRBJ2-5 TRBD2 TRBV7-2
CAWGQTDTQYF TGTGCCTGGGGACAAACAGATACGCAGTATTTT NA TRBJ2-3 NA TRBV30
CASSEYRVRGRGAQYF TGTGCCAGCAGTGAATATCGGGTTAGAGGCCGCGGGGCCCAGTACTTC NA TRBJ2-5 NA TRBV25-1
CASSLGQGTTYEQYF TGCGCCAGCAGCTTGGGGCAGGGAACAACCTACGAGCAGTACTTC few TRBJ2-7 NA TRBV5-1